The rows below give T cell receptor beta chains drawn from one sample of a study of human thymus T cells. Using immunoSEQ multiplex PCR, the repertoire was profiled, and TCRdb retains in-frame clones only, with some absent. The repertoire consists of 78,000 or so clones, with around 96% occurring once and the leading ten covering approximately 0.03%. The sample consisted of thymus tissue. These receptors originate from a boy younger than two with a congenital heart defect but otherwise immunologically healthy. CDR3s include the opening cysteine and the closing phenylalanine or tryptophan. D genes are given only for firm matches. Clone sizes are given selectively: once, few, many, or a class where the clone is expanded.

NA	TRBV7-6	TRBJ2-3	NA	17	TGTGCCAGCAGCTTAAAGTCCGGGGCCTCTAGCACAGATACGCAGTATTTT	CASSLKSGASSTDTQYF
NA	TRBV5-4	TRBJ2-3	TRBD1	15	TGTGCCAGCAGCTTACAGGGGGCGCGATCAGATACGCAGTATTTT	CASSLQGARSDTQYF
NA	TRBV7-2	TRBJ1-5	TRBD1	17	TGTGCCAGCAGCTCGCGAATACGGGACAGGGGAAATCAGCCCCAGCATTTT	CASSSRIRDRGNQPQHF
NA	TRBV11-2	TRBJ2-7	NA	15	TGTGCCAGCAGCTACGGAGGACACCACTCCTACGAGCAGTACTTC	CASSYGGHHSYEQYF
NA	TRBV21-1	TRBJ2-7	NA	16	TGTGCCAGCAGCTTACTTCGTGGGGACGCGAGGGACGAGCAGTACTTC	CASSLLRGDARDEQYF
once	TRBV4-2	TRBJ1-1	NA	14	TGTGCCAGCAGCCCCAGTGGGAGGAACACTGAAGCTTTCTTT	CASSPSGRNTEAFF
NA	TRBV18	TRBJ1-3	NA	14	TGTGCCAGCTCACCAAAATTGACACCGGACACCATATATTTT	CASSPKLTPDTIYF
NA	TRBV5-6	TRBJ2-5	NA	12	TGTGCCAGCAGCAAGACCGAGGGGACCCAGTACTTC	CASSKTEGTQYF
NA	TRBV7-8	TRBJ2-7	TRBD2	16	TGTGCCAGCAGCTTATATATAGCGGGGAGTTCCTACGAGCAGTACTTC	CASSLYIAGSSYEQYF
NA	TRBV2	TRBJ1-4	NA	14	TGTGCCAGCTCCCACTGGGCCTTTAATGAAAAACTGTTTTTT	CASSHWAFNEKLFF
NA	TRBV5-4	TRBJ1-1	NA	13	TGTGCCAGCAGCCCGTCTGAGGGGACTGAAGCTTTCTTT	CASSPSEGTEAFF
NA	TRBV7-8	TRBJ2-5	NA	14	TGTGCCAGCAGCTTAGAGAGGGAACAAGAGACCCAGTACTTC	CASSLEREQETQYF
NA	TRBV14	TRBJ1-6	NA	16	TGTGCCAGCAGCCAAGATCACCCACTGGCTCGGTCACCCCTCCACTTT	CASSQDHPLARSPLHF
NA	TRBV11-1	TRBJ1-6	TRBD1	18	TGTGCCAGCAGCTCTAAAACCGAGGACAGGGTCTATAATTCACCCCTCCACTTT	CASSSKTEDRVYNSPLHF
once	TRBV2	TRBJ2-5	TRBD2	17	TGTGCCAGCAGGAACAACTGTAGCGGGATGAAGCAAGAGACCCAGTACTTC	CASRNNCSGMKQETQYF
few	TRBV10-3	TRBJ2-1	TRBD2	14	TGTGCCATCAGCGAGACTAGCGGGAGTGGTGAGCAGTTCTTC	CAISETSGSGEQFF
NA	TRBV6-1	TRBJ1-3	NA	14	TGTGCCAGTAGTGTTGAAGTTTTTGGAAACACCATATATTTT	CASSVEVFGNTIYF
NA	TRBV28	TRBJ2-3	TRBD2	17	TGTGCCAGCAGTTTACAGATTTTAGCGGGTAGCACAGATACGCAGTATTTT	CASSLQILAGSTDTQYF
NA	TRBV13	TRBJ2-7	TRBD2	18	TGTGCCAGCAGCCTCAGGACTAGCGGGTCGTACCTAAACTACGAGCAGTACTTC	CASSLRTSGSYLNYEQYF
NA	TRBV18	TRBJ1-1	NA	15	TGTGCCAGCTCACCTCAGGTCCCCAGGAACACTGAAGCTTTCTTT	CASSPQVPRNTEAFF
NA	TRBV27	TRBJ1-1	NA	16	TGTGCCAGCAGTTCCCAGGGAAGTATTCCGAACACTGAAGCTTTCTTT	CASSSQGSIPNTEAFF
NA	TRBV4-3	TRBJ1-6	NA	21	TGCGCCAGCAGCCAAGAGTTGAGGACTGCGGCGGACGCCCGCTATAATTCACCCCTCCACTTT	CASSQELRTAADARYNSPLHF
few	TRBV11-2	TRBJ2-7	NA	12	TGTGCCAGCAGGAAAAGGGGTTACGAGCAGTACTTC	CASRKRGYEQYF
NA	TRBV19	TRBJ2-2	TRBD2	16	TGTGCCAGTAGTCTCCCTCCGGGACTAGTTTCCGGGGAGCTGTTTTTT	CASSLPPGLVSGELFF
NA	TRBV27	TRBJ2-3	TRBD2	19	TGTGCCAGCAGCCATCATAGGCCTATAGCGGGATATAGCACAGATACGCAGTATTTT	CASSHHRPIAGYSTDTQYF
NA	TRBV30	TRBJ2-3	TRBD2	18	TGTGCCTGGATAAGGACTAGCGGGGGGGCAGATGGCACAGATACGCAGTATTTT	CAWIRTSGGADGTDTQYF
once	TRBV5-4	TRBJ2-3	NA	15	TGTGCCAGCAGCTTGGGGGCCCAGAACACAGATACGCAGTATTTT	CASSLGAQNTDTQYF
NA	TRBV15	TRBJ1-1	TRBD1	18	TGTGCCACCAGCAGAGTGTCGGGACAGGGTCTTATGAACACTGAAGCTTTCTTT	CATSRVSGQGLMNTEAFF
NA	TRBV29-1	TRBJ1-4	NA	11	TGCAGCGTTTATAGGGTCGGAAAACTGTTTTTT	CSVYRVGKLFF
NA	TRBV10-3	TRBJ1-6	NA	17	TGTGCCATCAGTGAGGCGAAAGACCGGGACACGAATTCACCCCTCCACTTT	CAISEAKDRDTNSPLHF
NA	TRBV2	TRBJ1-3	NA	15	TGTGCCAGCAGGGGACCCTGGGTCGAAGGAAACACCATATATTTT	CASRGPWVEGNTIYF
NA	TRBV14	TRBJ2-6	NA	15	TGTGCCAGCAGCCGCGACAGGACTGGGGCCAACGTCCTGACTTTC	CASSRDRTGANVLTF
once	TRBV6-1	TRBJ2-5	TRBD2	14	TGTGCCAGCAGCCGGACTAGCGGACAAGAGACCCAGTACTTC	CASSRTSGQETQYF
NA	TRBV7-8	TRBJ2-2	NA	16	TGTGCCAGCAGCTTAGCGCAGGGGATGGGCACCGGGGAGCTGTTTTTT	CASSLAQGMGTGELFF
NA	TRBV2	TRBJ2-7	NA	15	TGTGCCAGCAGTGAAGCCGGCAGGCCATACTACGAGCAGTACTTC	CASSEAGRPYYEQYF
NA	TRBV19	TRBJ2-4	TRBD1	17	TGTGCCAGTAACACCTCAGACAGGGGCTTTGCCAAAAACATTCAGTACTTC	CASNTSDRGFAKNIQYF
NA	TRBV5-1	TRBJ2-3	NA	17	TGCGCCAGCAGCTTGGTCGGAGGGAGAGGGGTCACAGATACGCAGTATTTT	CASSLVGGRGVTDTQYF
NA	TRBV18	TRBJ2-1	NA	16	TGTGCCAGCTCACTCCATGGGGGGCGCCGGTACAATGAGCAGTTCTTC	CASSLHGGRRYNEQFF
NA	TRBV28	TRBJ2-2	NA	14	TGTGCCAGCAGTTTACTGGGGGGCCCCGGGGAGCTGTTTTTT	CASSLLGGPGELFF
NA	TRBV6-1	TRBJ2-3	NA	14	TGTGCCAGCGAAGGGCACCGTAGCACAGATACGCAGTATTTT	CASEGHRSTDTQYF
NA	TRBV6-5	TRBJ1-5	NA	15	TGTGCCAGCAGTTACTCTGGGAGGGGCAATCAGCCCCAGCATTTT	CASSYSGRGNQPQHF
NA	TRBV13	TRBJ1-1	NA	17	TGTGCCAGCAGCTTAGGATTGAGGTCTCCGGGACCCACTGAAGCTTTCTTT	CASSLGLRSPGPTEAFF
once	TRBV9	TRBJ1-2	NA	18	TGTGCCAGCAGCGTAGACCGGGACACTTCGGATCTGAGCTATGGCTACACCTTC	CASSVDRDTSDLSYGYTF
NA	TRBV14	TRBJ2-7	NA	12	TGTGCCAGCAGCGGGAGCTCCTACGAGCAGTACTTC	CASSGSSYEQYF
once	TRBV28	TRBJ1-4	TRBD1	16	TGTGCCAGCAGTTTCCCGGACAGGGGATTATATGAAAAACTGTTTTTT	CASSFPDRGLYEKLFF
NA	TRBV15	TRBJ2-7	TRBD1	18	TGTGCCACCAGCAGAGTGAACCGGGACAGGGGGCTGGGCTACGAGCAGTACTTC	CATSRVNRDRGLGYEQYF
NA	TRBV5-4	TRBJ2-7	NA	18	TGTGCCAGCAGCTTGGCCTTTGTGGGCCCTTGGGCAAACTACGAGCAGTACTTC	CASSLAFVGPWANYEQYF
NA	TRBV11-2	TRBJ1-1	TRBD1	12	TGTGCCAGCAGCCCTGGACAGGCCGAAGCTTTCTTT	CASSPGQAEAFF
NA	TRBV27	TRBJ2-6	NA	21	TGTGCCAGCACAAATAGGGTACCCCTTGGGGTCAGGGCCTCTGGGGCCAACGTCCTGACTTTC	CASTNRVPLGVRASGANVLTF
NA	TRBV7-9	TRBJ2-5	NA	17	TGTGCCAGCAGCTTATTACCCGCAGGAGGGGGAGAAGAGACCCAGTACTTC	CASSLLPAGGGEETQYF
NA	TRBV5-5	TRBJ2-7	NA	16	TGTGCCAGCAGCTTGGTTCGGCAGCCGCCTTCCTACGAGCAGTACTTC	CASSLVRQPPSYEQYF
NA	TRBV7-2	TRBJ2-7	TRBD1	13	TGTGCCAGCAGCTCGGACAGGGGGAGGGAGCAGTACTTC	CASSSDRGREQYF
NA	TRBV6-6	TRBJ1-3	TRBD1	13	TGTGCCACCTCGGACAGGCCGGGAAACACCATATATTTT	CATSDRPGNTIYF
NA	TRBV28	TRBJ1-1	TRBD1	21	TGTGCCAGCAGTTCCTCATCCGGGACAGGGGGATTCCCGAGAGCGAGGACTGAAGCTTTCTTT	CASSSSSGTGGFPRARTEAFF
NA	TRBV7-9	TRBJ2-3	TRBD2	16	TGTGCCAGCAGCTTCCGGGGACTAGCGGGAGGGGATACGCAGTATTTT	CASSFRGLAGGDTQYF
once	TRBV4-2	TRBJ2-7	NA	18	TGTGCCAGCAGCCAAGTTCATAGGAGCGGAGCCAGCTCCTACGAGCAGTACTTC	CASSQVHRSGASSYEQYF
NA	TRBV6-1	TRBJ1-6	NA	9	TGTGCCAGCAAAAGGTCCCTCCACTTT	CASKRSLHF